The rows below give T cell receptor beta chains drawn from one sample of a study of cytomegalovirus exposure and HLA in healthy donors. Assay: immunoSEQ multiplex PCR; the TCRdb copy retains only in-frame clones and omits some. The top ten hold roughly 5.5% of the sample, which has fewer than 250,000 clones, approximately 82% seen once. What was sequenced was PBMCs. The receptors come from a woman aged 18-29 years in good health and CMV-seronegative. CDR3s include the opening cysteine and the closing phenylalanine or tryptophan. D genes are given only for firm matches. For some rows the clone size is stated as once, few or many, or as a class when expanded; others skip it.

D,length,J,V,size,CDR3,DNA
NA,17,TRBJ1-5,TRBV7-8,NA,CASSLGGRGAVGQPQHF,TGTGCCAGCAGCTTAGGGGGCCGGGGGGCGGTTGGTCAGCCCCAGCATTTT
NA,14,TRBJ1-1,TRBV27,NA,CASSPTRPASEAFF,TGTGCCAGCAGTCCGACCAGACCCGCGTCTGAAGCTTTCTTT
NA,16,TRBJ2-1,TRBV5-1,few,CASSLNPGGAGNEQFF,TGCGCCAGCAGCTTGAACCCCGGGGGCGCCGGCAATGAGCAGTTCTTC
TRBD2,16,TRBJ2-5,TRBV5-6,NA,CASSAGTSGGSETQYF,TGTGCCAGCAGCGCCGGGACTAGCGGGGGGTCAGAGACCCAGTACTTC
TRBD1,14,TRBJ2-5,TRBV2,NA,CASSEAGTGTTQYF,TGTGCCAGCAGTGAAGCAGGGACAGGGACCACCCAGTACTTC
TRBD1,15,TRBJ1-4,TRBV30,NA,CASEGAEGSNEKLFF,TGTGCGAGTGAGGGGGCGGAGGGGTCTAATGAAAAACTGTTTTTT
TRBD1,15,TRBJ2-1,TRBV28,NA,CASSLRDSGFRWQFF,TGTGCCAGCAGCCTCCGGGACAGTGGTTTTCGGTGGCAGTTCTTC
NA,14,TRBJ1-2,TRBV18,NA,CASSPQTDSYGYTF,TGTGCCAGCTCACCACAAACGGACAGCTATGGCTACACCTTC
TRBD2,16,TRBJ2-2,TRBV6-5,once,CASSYTAGVDTGELFF,TGTGCCAGCAGTTATACGGCGGGAGTGGACACCGGGGAGCTGTTTTTT
TRBD1,15,TRBJ2-1,TRBV27,NA,CASSTGGAPYNEQFF,TGTGCCAGCAGTACAGGGGGCGCCCCCTACAATGAGCAGTTCTTC
NA,15,TRBJ1-2,TRBV27,NA,CASSLTRTELYGYTF,TGTGCCAGCAGTTTAACCCGGACAGAACTCTATGGCTACACCTTC
TRBD2,17,TRBJ2-2,TRBV4-2,NA,CASSHPQRGGNTGELFF,TGTGCCAGCAGCCATCCACAGCGGGGAGGGAACACCGGGGAGCTGTTTTTT
TRBD1,14,TRBJ2-1,TRBV28,NA,CASRDRGGYNEQFF,TGTGCCAGCAGGGACAGGGGAGGTTACAATGAGCAGTTCTTC
NA,16,TRBJ2-5,TRBV12-5,NA,CASQGGRSEMKETQYF,TGTGCTAGTCAGGGGGGCAGGAGCGAAATGAAGGAGACCCAGTACTTC
TRBD1,15,TRBJ1-3,TRBV29-1,NA,CSGMLATGVGNTIYF,TGCAGCGGGATGCTCGCGACAGGGGTAGGAAACACCATATATTTT
NA,11,TRBJ2-3,TRBV20-1,few,CSAEHQDTQYF,TGCAGTGCCGAACACCAAGATACGCAGTATTTT
NA,17,TRBJ2-3,TRBV5-1,NA,CASSLDAPGRLTDTQYF,TGCGCCAGCAGCTTGGACGCCCCGGGACGGCTGACGGATACGCAGTATTTT
NA,16,TRBJ1-2,TRBV14,NA,CASSPRGGLYNYGYTF,TGTGCCAGCAGTCCCCGGGGGGGCCTGTATAACTATGGCTACACCTTC
NA,12,TRBJ1-5,TRBV19,few,CASSKENQPQHF,TGTGCCAGTAGTAAGGAGAATCAGCCCCAGCATTTT
TRBD2,14,TRBJ2-3,TRBV5-1,once,CASSESSGRDTQYF,TGCGCCAGCAGCGAGTCTAGCGGTCGCGATACGCAGTATTTT
NA,12,TRBJ1-5,TRBV5-6,few,CASSLAGQPQHF,TGTGCCAGCAGCTTGGCCGGGCAGCCCCAGCATTTT
TRBD1,13,TRBJ1-1,TRBV2,NA,CASSREQGAEAFF,TGTGCCAGCAGTCGGGAGCAGGGGGCTGAAGCTTTCTTT
TRBD1,15,TRBJ2-7,TRBV4-1,NA,CASSPFRDRVYEQYF,TGCGCCAGCAGCCCCTTTCGCGACAGGGTCTACGAGCAGTACTTC
NA,13,TRBJ1-2,TRBV27,NA,CASSLSSGYGYTF,TGTGCCAGCAGTTTATCAAGCGGGTATGGCTACACCTTC
TRBD1,13,TRBJ1-1,TRBV9,NA,CASSGLQGTEAFF,TGTGCCAGCAGCGGGTTACAGGGGACTGAAGCTTTCTTT
NA,13,TRBJ2-3,TRBV5-1,NA,CASSSRQGGTQYF,TGCGCCAGCAGCTCCCGACAGGGAGGTACGCAGTATTTT
NA,15,TRBJ1-2,TRBV4-1,NA,CASSDHRDRLYGYTF,TGCGCCAGCAGCGACCACAGGGACCGACTCTATGGCTACACCTTC
TRBD2,15,TRBJ2-7,TRBV5-1,NA,CASSRTSGDSYEQYF,TGCGCCAGCAGCAGGACTAGCGGGGACTCCTACGAGCAGTACTTC
TRBD2,15,TRBJ2-7,TRBV11-2,NA,CASSLTSGGTYEQYF,TGTGCCAGCAGCTTAACTAGCGGGGGTACCTACGAGCAGTACTTC
NA,15,TRBJ1-1,TRBV2,NA,CASSEQGHPNTEAFF,TGTGCCAGCAGTGAGCAGGGACACCCGAACACTGAAGCTTTCTTT
NA,15,TRBJ1-5,TRBV4-1,NA,CASSLQAPSNQPQHF,TGCGCCAGCAGCCTCCAGGCCCCGAGCAATCAGCCCCAGCATTTT
NA,17,TRBJ1-5,TRBV23-1,few,CASSPSRRGERNQPQHF,TGCGCCAGCAGTCCTTCCCGTAGGGGGGAGCGCAATCAGCCCCAGCATTTT
NA,12,TRBJ1-5,TRBV6-1,once,CASSWPNQPQHF,TGTGCCAGCAGCTGGCCAAATCAGCCCCAGCATTTT
NA,16,TRBJ1-5,TRBV5-6,NA,CASSSETLYSNQPQHF,TGTGCCAGCAGCTCCGAGACCCTATATAGCAATCAGCCCCAGCATTTT
TRBD1,13,TRBJ1-5,TRBV6-1,NA,CASVQGGNQPQHF,TGTGCCAGCGTGCAGGGGGGGAATCAGCCCCAGCATTTT
TRBD1,14,TRBJ1-1,TRBV19,NA,CASIRTGLNTEAFF,TGTGCCAGTATACGGACAGGTTTGAACACTGAAGCTTTCTTT
NA,16,TRBJ1-6,TRBV9,NA,CASSPVPGQQPSPLHF,TGTGCCAGCAGCCCAGTACCGGGACAACAGCCTTCACCCCTCCACTTT
TRBD1,15,TRBJ2-1,TRBV5-5,NA,CASSRMGQSYNEQFF,TGTGCCAGCAGCCGCATGGGACAGTCATACAATGAGCAGTTCTTC
NA,13,TRBJ2-3,TRBV28,NA,CASSSADTDTQYF,TGTGCCAGCAGTTCAGCGGACACAGATACGCAGTATTTT
TRBD1,15,TRBJ2-2,TRBV27,NA,CASIPGTGYTGELFF,TGTGCCAGCATCCCCGGGACAGGATACACCGGGGAGCTGTTTTTT
NA,15,TRBJ2-3,TRBV4-1,NA,CASSQAGTITDTQYF,TGCGCCAGCAGCCAAGCCGGGACAATCACAGATACGCAGTATTTT
NA,12,TRBJ1-1,TRBV18,NA,CASSPGSTEAFF,TGTGCCAGCTCTCCCGGAAGCACTGAAGCTTTCTTT
TRBD2,15,TRBJ2-7,TRBV9,NA,CASSEGLAGVTEQYF,TGTGCCAGCAGCGAGGGACTAGCGGGAGTCACCGAGCAGTACTTC
NA,15,TRBJ1-2,TRBV6-5,NA,CASRGSLLANYGYTF,TGTGCCAGCAGAGGCAGCCTGTTAGCTAACTATGGCTACACCTTC
NA,14,TRBJ2-7,TRBV7-9,NA,CASSLGSSSYEQYF,TGTGCCAGCAGCTTAGGGTCCAGCTCCTACGAGCAGTACTTC
TRBD1,11,TRBJ2-7,TRBV19,NA,CAAGQGYEQYF,TGTGCCGCCGGACAGGGCTACGAGCAGTACTTC
TRBD2,14,TRBJ2-7,TRBV7-3,NA,CASSLSGEGYEQYF,TGTGCCAGCAGCTTGAGCGGGGAGGGTTACGAGCAGTACTTC
NA,13,TRBJ1-4,TRBV2,NA,CASTEQGDEKLFF,TGTGCCAGCACCGAACAGGGAGACGAAAAACTGTTTTTT
NA,15,TRBJ2-2,TRBV6-5,NA,CASSRQAQNPGELFF,TGTGCCAGCAGTCGACAGGCCCAGAATCCCGGGGAGCTGTTTTTT
NA,14,TRBJ1-2,TRBV27,NA,CASSPTRREWGYTF,TGTGCCAGCAGCCCCACCCGCAGGGAGTGGGGCTACACCTTC
NA,17,TRBJ1-2,TRBV25-1,NA,CASVSVQGKWLDYGYTF,TGTGCCAGCGTCTCAGTACAGGGTAAGTGGTTGGACTATGGCTACACCTTC
TRBD1,16,TRBJ2-1,TRBV13,NA,CASSFRDRAIYNEQFF,TGTGCCAGCAGCTTCAGGGACAGGGCTATCTACAATGAGCAGTTCTTC
NA,12,TRBJ1-2,TRBV18,NA,CASSPGGYGYTF,TGTGCCAGCTCACCCGGGGGCTATGGCTACACCTTC
TRBD1,16,TRBJ1-1,TRBV5-1,NA,CASSLDGQGMNTEAFF,TGCGCCAGCAGCTTGGACGGACAGGGGATGAACACTGAAGCTTTCTTT
NA,13,TRBJ1-5,TRBV27,once,CASSLHSNQPQHF,TGTGCCAGCAGTCTCCATAGCAATCAGCCCCAGCATTTT
TRBD2,16,TRBJ2-1,TRBV9,NA,CASSVEAGGSYNEQFF,TGTGCCAGCAGCGTAGAGGCGGGGGGGTCCTACAATGAGCAGTTCTTC
NA,14,TRBJ2-5,TRBV5-1,NA,CASSSGPEGETQYF,TGCGCCAGCAGCTCCGGACCCGAAGGGGAGACCCAGTACTTC
TRBD1,15,TRBJ2-7,TRBV18,NA,CASSPGTGGFSEQYF,TGTGCCAGCTCACCAGGGACAGGGGGCTTTTCCGAGCAGTACTTC
NA,14,TRBJ2-7,TRBV18,NA,CASSPSGAAYEQYF,TGTGCCAGCTCACCATCGGGTGCCGCCTACGAGCAGTACTTC
NA,14,TRBJ2-2,TRBV27,NA,CASSLGQNTGELFF,TGTGCCAGCAGTTTGGGCCAGAACACCGGGGAGCTGTTTTTT